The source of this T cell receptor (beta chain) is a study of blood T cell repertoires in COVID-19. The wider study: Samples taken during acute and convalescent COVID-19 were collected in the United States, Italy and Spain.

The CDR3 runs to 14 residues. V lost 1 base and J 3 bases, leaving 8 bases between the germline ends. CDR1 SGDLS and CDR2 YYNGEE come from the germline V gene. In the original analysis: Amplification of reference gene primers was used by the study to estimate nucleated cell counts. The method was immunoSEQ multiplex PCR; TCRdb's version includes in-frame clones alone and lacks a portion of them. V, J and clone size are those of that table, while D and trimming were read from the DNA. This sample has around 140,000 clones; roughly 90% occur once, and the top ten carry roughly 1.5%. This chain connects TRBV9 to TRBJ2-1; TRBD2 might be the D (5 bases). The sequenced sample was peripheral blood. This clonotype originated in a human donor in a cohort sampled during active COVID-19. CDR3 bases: TGTGCCAGCAGCGTATCCGGGAACTACAATGAGCAGTTCTTC. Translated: CASSVSGNYNEQFF.